Shown below are 21 T cell receptor beta chains from a single sample sequenced in a study of technical replicates of blood from a few donors (dated by TCRdb to 2017 to 2019). The library was generated by the immunoSEQ multiplex PCR assay. The clones in this table, taken by TCRdb from immuneACCESS, are in-frame only. Not every clone is retained; where verified, under half of the shortfall comes from an unresolved V gene, and the cause of the rest is unknown. This sample is represented by tens of thousands of clones; 90% to 95% of them were singletons. The ten largest clones represent around 0.26% of the sample. Source material: T cells isolated from PBMCs. These receptors all come from a human donor in good health.

The chain combines TRBV6-1 with TRBJ2-7; D possibly corresponds to TRBD2 (6 bases). Germline loops: CDR1 MNHNS, CDR2 SASEGT. The germline V and J ends were trimmed by 5 bases and 4 bases, with 12 bases remaining between them. The CDR3 has 13 amino acids. The CDR3 region is CASSHTRGYEQYF. The CDR3 nucleotides read TGTGCCAGCAGTCATACGCGGGGTTACGAGCAGTACTTC.

The rearrangement uses TRBV5-4 and TRBJ2-7; D may be TRBD1 (5 bases). CDR1 is SGHNT and CDR2 is YYREEE in the germline V gene (reference sequence). V dropped 2 bases and J dropped 7 bases, with 16 bases sitting between them. The CDR3 totals 14 residues. This CDR3 is CASSLKSGPGEQYF. In DNA form, the CDR3 reads TGTGCCAGCAGCTTAAAGTCAGGGCCAGGGGAGCAGTACTTC.

The V gene is TRBV6-1, the J gene TRBJ1-1; D gene uncertain. The CDR3 consists of 16 residues. Trimming cost V 2 bases and J 1 base, with 14 bases left between them. From germline, CDR1 is MNHNS and CDR2 SASEGT. The CDR3 coding sequence is TGTGCCAGCAGTGAATGGTCTCCCGGGAGGAACACTGAAGCTTTCTTT. This sequence encodes CASSEWSPGRNTEAFF.

The chain combines TRBV28 with TRBJ2-7; 8 nucleotides match TRBD1. V was clipped by 2 bases and J by 5 bases; unmatched bases: 5. Germline values: CDR1 MDHEN, CDR2 SYDVKM. CDR3 size: 14 residues. The CDR3 DNA reads TGTGCCAGCAGTTTACCGGACAGGGCGGACGAGCAGTACTTC. Its translation: CASSLPDRADEQYF.

The chain combines TRBV10-3 with TRBJ2-5; maybe TRBD1 (6 bases). V dropped 5 bases and J dropped 1 base, with 8 bases sitting between them. Germline V gives CDR1 ENHRY, CDR2 SYGVKD. This CDR3 has 13 residues. CDR3 sequence (DNA): TGTGCCATCAGTTCAGGGGTCCAAGAGACCCAGTACTTC. This translates into CAISSGVQETQYF.

The V call is TRBV4-1, the J call TRBJ1-5; D possibly corresponds to TRBD1 (5 bases). Per germline, CDR1 MGHRA and CDR2 YSYEKL. V lost 1 base and J 6 bases, leaving 19 bases between the germline ends. The CDR3 is 17 amino acids. The chain's CDR3 is CASSQGRGKGIFQPQHF. CDR3 nucleotide sequence: TGCGCCAGCAGCCAAGGGAGGGGAAAGGGGATTTTTCAGCCCCAGCATTTT.

The chain couples TRBV28 to TRBJ2-3, with D hard to call. Germline V gene lookup returns CDR1 MDHEN and CDR2 SYDVKM. This CDR3 has 15 amino acids. Trimming shortened V by 0 bases and J by 5 bases, and 12 bases separated the two germline ends. The CDR3 nucleotides read TGTGCCAGCAGTTTATGGCGGCAGTCGGGAGATACGCAGTATTTT. As protein: CASSLWRQSGDTQYF.

The chain recombines TRBV5-1 with TRBJ2-1; D may be TRBD1 (6 bases). This CDR3 region has 15 residues. Germline V gene data show CDR1 as SGHRS and CDR2 as YFSETQ. Trimming stripped 4 bases from V and 0 bases from J, with 11 bases between. The CDR3 bases are TGCGCCAGCAGCACAACAGGGAGCTCCTACAATGAGCAGTTCTTC. It yields the protein CASSTTGSSYNEQFF.

The chain is built from TRBV18 and TRBJ2-1; 12 nucleotides match TRBD1. V was pared by 4 bases and J by 5 bases, with 3 bases of the junction left unmatched. The germline CDR1 and CDR2 sequences are KGHSH and LQKENI. The CDR3 covers 15 residues. CDR3 amino acids: CASSQGQGANNEQFF. As DNA, the CDR3 is TGTGCCAGCTCACAGGGACAGGGGGCGAACAATGAGCAGTTCTTC.

The V gene is TRBV6-5, the J gene TRBJ1-2; D is perhaps TRBD1 (6 bases). V was clipped by 0 bases and J by 7 bases, with 12 bases between them. CDR1 MNHEY and CDR2 SVGAGI come from the germline V gene. This CDR3 region has 14 residues. In DNA, the CDR3 is TGTGCCAGCAGTTACTCGTTGACAGGTGCTGGCTACACCTTC. Translation gives CASSYSLTGAGYTF.

This chain links TRBV5-4 with TRBJ2-3; D unclear. The CDR3 totals 15 residues. V was pared by 0 bases and J by 2 bases, with 10 bases between. The germline V gene has CDR1 SGHNT and CDR2 YYREEE (reference sequence). CDR3: CASSLASVHTDTQYF. The CDR3 DNA reads as TGTGCCAGCAGCTTGGCCTCTGTACACACAGATACGCAGTATTTT.

The rearrangement uses TRBV11-2 and TRBJ2-5; 10 bases align to TRBD2. The CDR3 sequence is 15 residues long. CDR1 SGHAT and CDR2 FQNNGV come from the germline V gene. V shed 1 base and J 5 bases; nucleotides not matched to a gene: 4. CDR3 in amino acids: CASSLGSSGSETQYF. The DNA for the CDR3 is TGTGCCAGCAGCTTAGGGTCTAGCGGGAGTGAGACCCAGTACTTC.

The V and J genes are TRBV7-9 and TRBJ2-1; TRBD2 matches 11 bases. Trimming at V came to 5 bases and at J to 4 bases, leaving 10 bases not matched to a gene. The germline V gene has CDR1 SEHNR and CDR2 FQNEAQ (reference sequence). The CDR3 spans 17 residues. The CDR3 protein is CASSPRKASGGYNEQFF. CDR3 in DNA: TGTGCCAGCAGCCCAAGGAAGGCTAGCGGGGGGTACAATGAGCAGTTCTTC.

The gene calls are TRBV28 and TRBJ1-5; no reliable D call. Germline-derived CDR1 and CDR2 are MDHEN and SYDVKM. CDR3 size: 12 residues. Trimming stripped 4 bases from V and 5 bases from J, with 6 bases between. This CDR3 reads CASSSTHQPQHF. CDR3 nucleotide sequence: TGTGCCAGCAGTTCAACTCATCAGCCCCAGCATTTT.

The chain combines TRBV5-1 with TRBJ2-5; D perhaps matches TRBD2 (5 bases). This CDR3 spans 14 amino acids. Germline assignment: CDR1 SGHRS and CDR2 YFSETQ. The V end was cut by 0 bases, the J end by 5 bases, with 11 bases between. The DNA for the CDR3 is TGCGCCAGCAGCTTGGCTAGCTTTGTCGAGACCCAGTACTTC. Its translation is CASSLASFVETQYF.

In its sample, this clone was seen many times. The genes are TRBV5-6 and TRBJ1-1; D is uncertain. Germline V lookup: CDR1 SGHDT, CDR2 YYEEEE. V lost 2 bases and J 4 bases, leaving 6 bases between the germline ends. The CDR3 totals 12 residues. The chain's CDR3 is CASSFGRTEAFF. DNA for the CDR3: TGTGCCAGCAGCTTCGGTCGCACTGAAGCTTTCTTT.

The chain couples TRBV4-2 to TRBJ2-2, with 11 bases aligning to TRBD1. The CDR3 is made up of 17 amino acids. Germline-derived CDR1 and CDR2 are LGHNA and YNFKEQ. The V gene end was trimmed by 4 bases and the J gene end by 0 bases; junction bases not matched to a gene: 4. CDR3 sequence (DNA): TGTGCCAGCAGCCTACCGGACAGGGGGCCGAACACCGGGGAGCTGTTTTTT. Amino acid sequence: CASSLPDRGPNTGELFF.

The chain carries TRBV28 and TRBJ2-7; unclear D gene. V was cut by 9 bases and J by 5 bases, with 17 bases left in between. The CDR3 runs 13 residues. The germline gives CDR1 MDHEN, CDR2 SYDVKM. The CDR3 sequence: CASEISLGHEQYF. The CDR3 nucleotides are TGTGCCAGTGAAATATCATTGGGCCACGAGCAGTACTTC.

The rearrangement links TRBV6-6 to TRBJ1-3; D is unresolved. Per the germline V gene, CDR1 is MNHNY and CDR2 is SVGAGI (reference sequence). V was cut by 7 bases and J by 4 bases, with 17 bases left in between. CDR3 length: 15 residues. This CDR3 is CASTLTASLGNTIYF. CDR3 sequence (DNA): TGTGCCAGCACCCTAACCGCATCTCTCGGAAACACCATATATTTT.

This chain joins TRBV28 and TRBJ2-7, with a possible D match to TRBD1 (6 bases). The CDR3 is 14 amino acids. CDR1 MDHEN and CDR2 SYDVKM come from the germline V gene. V lost 8 bases and J lost 3, with 17 bases in between. The CDR3 coding sequence is TGTGCCAGCCGACCAACAGGGACCGGCTACGAGCAGTACTTC. It codes for CASRPTGTGYEQYF.

The rearrangement joins TRBV2 to TRBJ1-1; D is unresolved. V shed 6 bases and J shed 3 bases, with 20 bases lying between them. CDR3 length: 16 amino acids. Germline CDR1 is SNHLY and CDR2 is FYNNEI. CDR3 protein: CASREGVLSYYTEAFF. The CDR3 DNA reads as TGTGCCAGCAGGGAGGGAGTCCTCTCCTACTACACTGAAGCTTTCTTT.